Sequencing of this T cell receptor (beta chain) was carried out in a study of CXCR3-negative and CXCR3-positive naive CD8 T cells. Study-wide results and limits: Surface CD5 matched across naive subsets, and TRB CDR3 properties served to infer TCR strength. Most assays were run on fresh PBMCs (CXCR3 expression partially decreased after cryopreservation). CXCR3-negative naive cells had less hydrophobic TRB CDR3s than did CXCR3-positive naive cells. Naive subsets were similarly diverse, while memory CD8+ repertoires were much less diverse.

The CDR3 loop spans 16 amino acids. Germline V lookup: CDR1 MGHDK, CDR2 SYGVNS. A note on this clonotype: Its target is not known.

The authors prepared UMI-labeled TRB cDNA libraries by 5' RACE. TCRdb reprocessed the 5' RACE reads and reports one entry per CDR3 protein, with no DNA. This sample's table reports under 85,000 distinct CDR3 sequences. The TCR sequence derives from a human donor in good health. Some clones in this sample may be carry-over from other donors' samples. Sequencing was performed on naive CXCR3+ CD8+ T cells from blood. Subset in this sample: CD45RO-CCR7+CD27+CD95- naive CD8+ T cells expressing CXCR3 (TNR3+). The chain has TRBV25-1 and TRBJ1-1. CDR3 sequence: CASSEYGATENTEAFF.